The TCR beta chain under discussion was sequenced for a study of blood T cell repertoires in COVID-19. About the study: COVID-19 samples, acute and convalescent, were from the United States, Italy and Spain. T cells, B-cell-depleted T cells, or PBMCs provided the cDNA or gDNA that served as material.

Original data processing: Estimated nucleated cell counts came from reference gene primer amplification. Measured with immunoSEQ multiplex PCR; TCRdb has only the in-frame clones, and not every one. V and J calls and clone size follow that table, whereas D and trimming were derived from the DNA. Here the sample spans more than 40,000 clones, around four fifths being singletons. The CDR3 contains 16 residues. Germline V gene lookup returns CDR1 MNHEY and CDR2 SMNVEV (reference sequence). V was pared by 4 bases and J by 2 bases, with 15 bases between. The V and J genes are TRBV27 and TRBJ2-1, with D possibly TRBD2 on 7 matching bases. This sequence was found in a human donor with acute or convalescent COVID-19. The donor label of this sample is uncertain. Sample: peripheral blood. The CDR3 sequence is CASSSAGGGPYNEQFF. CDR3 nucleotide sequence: TGTGCCAGCAGTTCCGCCGGCGGGGGCCCCTACAATGAGCAGTTCTTC.